Presented here are 27 T cell receptor beta chains from one specimen sequenced in a study of blood T cells in healthy people across ages. Together with a sample-barcoded 5' primer, a J-beta primer mix was included in a second PCR lasting about 7 to 12 cycles. TCRdb independently ran MiXCR on the 5' RACE reads; one entry per CDR3 protein. The sample contains hundreds of thousands of distinct CDR3 sequences, about 55% of which appear only once. Specimen: blood. All receptors come from an older man in good health.

J is TRBJ1-2 and V is TRBV27, with a tentative D call TRBD1 (5 bases). This CDR3 comprises 13 residues. CDR1 is MNHEY, CDR2 SMNVEV, per germline (reference sequence). The germline V and J ends were trimmed by 3 bases and 13 bases, with 18 bases remaining between them. In DNA form, the CDR3 reads TGTGCCAGCAGTTTGGGGAGGGGTGATCCTCTCACCTTC. It yields the protein CASSLGRGDPLTF.

This rearrangement joins TRBV20-1 to TRBJ2-1, with TRBD2 matching over 9 bases. The ends lost 6 bases at V and 4 bases at J; junction bases unmatched: 7. The germline gives CDR1 DFQATT, CDR2 SNEGSKA (reference sequence). This CDR3 contains 14 residues. The CDR3 nucleotides are TGCAGTGCCGTCGGGACTAGCCCGTACAATGAGCAGTTCTTC. Translating gives CSAVGTSPYNEQFF.

The chain carries TRBV30 and TRBJ2-5, with 7 bases that match TRBD1. The tail of the sequence fits TRBJ2-7 better, so the J call may be wrong. CDR1 and CDR2 (germline): GTSNPN, SVGIG (reference sequence). The CDR3 consists of 11 residues. This chain's CDR3 is CAAGTVYEQYF. DNA for the CDR3: TGTGCCGCCGGGACAGTCTACGAGCAGTACTTC.

This sequence joins TRBV27 and TRBJ2-1; a possible D gene is TRBD1 (6 bases). The V gene lost 3 bases and the J gene lost 10 bases, with 22 bases spanning the gap. In germline, CDR1 is MNHEY, CDR2 SMNVEV (reference sequence). CDR3 length: 16 residues. The CDR3 loop is CASSFRTVGYEREQFF. CDR3 coding DNA: TGTGCCAGCAGTTTTCGGACAGTGGGGTACGAGCGGGAGCAGTTCTTC.

This clonotype came up a few times. The chain is built from TRBV12-3 or TRBV12-4 and TRBJ2-7, with 10 bases lining up with TRBD1. The CDR3 extends over 16 amino acids. Trimming cost V 1 base and J 11 bases; bases outside gene matches: 14. For the CDR3, the DNA is TGTGCCAGCAGTTTAGAAGTAGCCGGGACAGGGGAATGCAAGTACTTC. Encoded protein: CASSLEVAGTGECKYF.

The chain is built from TRBV29-1 and TRBJ1-2; D not certain. Germline-derived CDR1 and CDR2 are SQVTM and ANQGSEA. V was trimmed by 3 bases and J by 0 bases, leaving 8 bases between them. This CDR3 is built from 13 residues. CDR3 residues: CSVDVGPNYGYTF. The CDR3 DNA reads as TGCAGCGTTGATGTTGGCCCTAACTATGGCTACACCTTC.

The chain combines TRBV29-1 with TRBJ2-5; 11 bases fit TRBD2. The germline V gene encodes CDR1 SQVTM and CDR2 ANQGSEA. This CDR3 is built from 13 residues. With 4 bases clipped from V and 5 bases from J, the junction kept 3 bases outside the gene matches. The CDR3 DNA reads as TGCAGCGTTGGACTAGCGGGATGGGAGACCCAGTACTTC. Encoded protein: CSVGLAGWETQYF.

The chain combines TRBV20-1 with TRBJ2-1, with D perhaps TRBD2 (7 bases). The CDR3 runs to 16 residues. The germline CDR1 and CDR2 sequences are DFQATT and SNEGSKA (reference sequence). The V gene lost 6 bases and the J gene lost 4 bases, with 22 bases spanning the gap. The CDR3 region has the DNA TGCAGTGCCCCGAGGGGAGGGCAGGGGATATACAATGAGCAGTTCTTC. Protein product: CSAPRGGQGIYNEQFF.

The V call is TRBV5-1, the J call TRBJ1-1; weak D call: TRBD1 (5 bases). Germline CDR1 SGHRS, CDR2 YFSETQ. V gave up 0 bases and J gave up 6 bases, with 18 bases separating them. This CDR3 comprises 16 residues. The CDR3 reads CASSLEGTGGAAEAFF. CDR3 DNA: TGCGCCAGCAGCTTGGAAGGGACCGGGGGAGCGGCTGAAGCTTTCTTT.

The sample holds a few counts of this clonotype. The V gene is TRBV29-1, the J gene TRBJ2-1, with a possible D match to TRBD2 (6 bases). Germline V lookup: CDR1 SQVTM, CDR2 ANQGSEA. The CDR3 length is 14 residues. V lost 5 bases and J 1 base, leaving 12 bases between the germline ends. The CDR3 DNA reads TGCAGCGTTACTGGGGACTCATCCTACAATGAGCAGTTCTTC. Translating gives CSVTGDSSYNEQFF.

CDR3 loop: CASSQAFRDRGLSEQYF. DNA for the CDR3: TGTGCCAGCAGCCAAGCATTCCGGGACAGGGGCCTATCAGAGCAGTACTTC. This chain links TRBV28 with TRBJ2-5, with 10 bases aligning to TRBD1. V gave up 6 bases and J gave up 11 bases; unmatched junction bases: 21. The CDR3 loop spans 17 amino acids. Germline CDR1 reads MDHEN; CDR2 reads SYDVKM.

V and J are TRBV2 and TRBJ2-4; D possibly corresponds to TRBD1 (6 bases). Gene TRBJ2-7 matches the end of the DNA better, so the J call may be wrong. CDR1 is SNHLY, CDR2 FYNNEI, per germline. This CDR3 contains 15 residues. DNA for the CDR3: TGTGCCAGCACCCCCAGCACAGGGACCTACTACGAGCAGTACTTC. This codes for CASTPSTGTYYEQYF.

This clonotype showed up many times. The genes are TRBV7-9 and TRBJ2-7; 7 positions agree with TRBD2. Germline values: CDR1 SEHNR, CDR2 FQNEAQ (reference sequence). The CDR3 has 15 residues. Trimming removed 5 bases from V and 7 bases from J; junction bases left unmatched: 14. CDR3 in DNA: TGTGCCAGCAGCCTGGGGGGGGTGAACACCGGGGAGCAGTACTTC. Protein: CASSLGGVNTGEQYF.

The chain is built from TRBV28 and TRBJ2-5, with D perhaps matching TRBD1 or TRBD2 (5 bases each). Germline lookup yields CDR1 MDHEN and CDR2 SYDVKM. V was clipped by 6 bases and J by 4 bases, with 21 bases between them. The CDR3 covers 16 residues. CDR3 loop: CASRDPGREPRETQYF. For the CDR3, the DNA is TGTGCCAGCAGGGACCCAGGCAGGGAGCCCCGAGAGACCCAGTACTTC.

On this clonotype: A read error may account for a junction end that differs from germline. The chain links TRBV7-2 to TRBJ2-3; 8 bases map to TRBD2. The CDR3 spans 15 residues. Germline loops: CDR1 SGHTA, CDR2 FQGNSA. CDR3 sequence (DNA): TGTGCCTGCAGCTCACTAGCGGCCGGCACAGATACGCAGTATTTT. Its translation is CACSSLAAGTDTQYF.

This chain connects TRBV20-1 to TRBJ2-5; D is possibly TRBD1 (8 bases). The V gene lost 6 bases and the J gene lost 11 bases, with 19 bases spanning the gap. The CDR3 consists of 12 residues. CDR1 is DFQATT and CDR2 is SNEGSKA in the germline V gene (reference sequence). The DNA of the CDR3 is TGCAGTGCCACTCAGGGGGCGGGGGAGCAGTACTTC. Its translation is CSATQGAGEQYF.

This clonotype has more than one count but fewer than ten. The CDR3 DNA sequence: TGTGCCAGCAAAACGGGACAGAGCTCTGGGGCCAACGTCCTGACTTTC. It is translated as CASKTGQSSGANVLTF. The chain carries TRBV6-5 and TRBJ2-6; 7 bases are a match to TRBD1. Per germline, CDR1 MNHEY and CDR2 SVGAGI. Unmatched junction bases numbered 6, after V lost 7 bases and J lost 0 bases. This CDR3 has 16 residues.

This clonotype has a count of ten or more. V gene TRBV7-2 combines with J gene TRBJ1-2, with D unresolved. Germline V gene lookup returns CDR1 SGHTA and CDR2 FQGNSA. This CDR3 is built from 12 residues. Trimming stripped 1 base from V and 5 bases from J, with 5 bases between. CDR3 region: CASSLGGYGYTF. The DNA of the CDR3 is TGTGCCAGCAGCTTAGGAGGATATGGCTACACCTTC.

The count of this clonotype is one. The chain combines TRBV9 with TRBJ1-1; maybe TRBD1 (5 bases). Germline assignment: CDR1 SGDLS and CDR2 YYNGEE. The germline V and J ends were trimmed by 0 bases and 6 bases, with 21 bases remaining between them. This CDR3 region has 17 residues. CDR3 protein: CASSVGEEPGRFAEAFF. In DNA form, the CDR3 reads TGTGCCAGCAGCGTAGGGGAGGAACCGGGGCGTTTCGCTGAAGCTTTCTTT.

J is TRBJ1-1 and V is TRBV3-1, with unresolved D. With 4 bases removed from V and 1 base from J, the gap between germline ends came to 13 bases. Germline V gives CDR1 LGHDT, CDR2 YNNKEL (reference sequence). The CDR3 spans 15 residues. The CDR3 nucleotides are TGTGCCAGCAGCCCGGTGGGGTCTCCGAACACTGAAGCTTTCTTT. Its translation is CASSPVGSPNTEAFF.

The V call is TRBV27, the J call TRBJ2-1, with TRBD2 as a possible D gene (5 bases). The germline gives CDR1 MNHEY, CDR2 SMNVEV (reference sequence). The V gene lost 3 bases and the J gene lost 8 bases, with 14 bases spanning the gap. The CDR3 has 14 residues. CDR3 amino acids: CASSLSGSGHEQFF. CDR3 nucleotides: TGTGCCAGCAGTTTGAGTGGGAGCGGCCATGAGCAGTTCTTC.

The chain links TRBV7-9 to TRBJ2-1; 7 bases agree with TRBD2. The length of the CDR3 is 16 residues. CDR1 is SEHNR, CDR2 FQNEAQ, per germline (reference sequence). The V and J ends lost 3 bases and 1 base, in that order; junction bases with no gene match: 6. The DNA of the CDR3 is TGTGCCAGCAGCTTGTGGCGGGAGTGGTCCTACAATGAGCAGTTCTTC. It yields the protein CASSLWREWSYNEQFF.

V is TRBV6-5 and J is TRBJ2-1; 7 nucleotides agree with TRBD2. This CDR3 has 11 amino acids. Germline trimming cut 7 bases from V and 12 bases from J; bases unmatched to any gene: 6. The germline gives CDR1 MNHEY, CDR2 SVGAGI. CDR3 amino acids: CASTRGDGQFF. The CDR3 DNA reads as TGTGCCAGCACCCGGGGGGATGGGCAGTTCTTC.

This clonotype was seen more than once but under ten times. This chain links TRBV20-1 with TRBJ2-1; 8 bases agree with TRBD1. Losses at the gene ends were 6 bases for V and 6 bases for J; bases not matched to a gene: 7. Germline CDR1 and CDR2: DFQATT and SNEGSKA (reference sequence). This CDR3 is built from 13 residues. CDR3 loop: CSAADRVSNEQFF. The CDR3 nucleotides read TGCAGTGCAGCGGACAGGGTATCCAATGAGCAGTTCTTC.

This chain links TRBV20-1 with TRBJ2-1, with TRBD2 matching over 8 bases. The germline CDR1 and CDR2 sequences are DFQATT and SNEGSKA (reference sequence). The CDR3 covers 12 residues. V lost 6 bases and J lost 10; bases outside the gene matches: 8. DNA for the CDR3: TGCAGTGCCCACCAGCGGGGGCGAGAGCAGTTCTTC. This gives the protein CSAHQRGREQFF.

Comments on this clonotype: Relative to the germline gene, one junction end is altered; a read error may explain this. This chain uses TRBV20-1 with TRBJ2-1; 7 bases align to TRBD1. This CDR3 comprises 13 residues. Germline V gene data show CDR1 as DFQATT and CDR2 as SNEGSKA (reference sequence). The CDR3 DNA reads TGCAGCGCTAGGGGGCCGACCTACAATGAGCAGTTCTTC. It is translated as CSARGPTYNEQFF.

This clonotype turned up a few times. The chain employs TRBV29-1 and TRBJ2-3; D could derive from TRBD1 or TRBD2 (5 bases each). Germline lookup yields CDR1 SQVTM and CDR2 ANQGSEA. The CDR3 is 15 amino acids. V was cut by 4 bases and J by 2 bases, with 16 bases left in between. CDR3 sequence (DNA): TGCAGCGTTGCAACCCTGAAGGGGACCACAGATACGCAGTATTTT. Protein: CSVATLKGTTDTQYF.